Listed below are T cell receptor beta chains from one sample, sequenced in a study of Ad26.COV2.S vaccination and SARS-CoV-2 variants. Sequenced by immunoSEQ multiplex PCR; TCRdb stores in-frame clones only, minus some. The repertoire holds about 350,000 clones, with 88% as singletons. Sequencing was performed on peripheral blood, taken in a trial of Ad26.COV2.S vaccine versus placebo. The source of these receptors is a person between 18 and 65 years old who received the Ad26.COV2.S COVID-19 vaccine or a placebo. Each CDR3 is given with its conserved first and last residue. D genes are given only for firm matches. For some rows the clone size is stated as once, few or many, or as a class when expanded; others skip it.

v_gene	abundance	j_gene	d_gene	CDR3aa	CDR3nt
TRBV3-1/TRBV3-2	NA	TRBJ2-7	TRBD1	CASSPKGQGIPYEQYF	TGTGCCAGCAGCCCGAAAGGACAGGGTATCCCCTACGAGCAGTACTTC
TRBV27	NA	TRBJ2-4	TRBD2	CASSSILAGRVYIQYF	TGTGCCAGCAGTTCAATACTAGCGGGAAGGGTATACATTCAGTACTTC
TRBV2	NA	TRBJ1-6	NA	CASAPQGISSYNSPLHF	TGTGCCAGCGCACCGCAGGGGATAAGCTCCTATAATTCACCCCTCCACTTT
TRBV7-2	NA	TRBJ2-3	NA	CASSLGGTQYF	TGTGCCAGCAGCTTAGGTGGTACGCAGTATTTT
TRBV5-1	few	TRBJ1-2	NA	CASSPRTGESNYGYTF	TGCGCCAGCAGCCCGCGTACCGGGGAGTCGAACTATGGCTACACCTTC
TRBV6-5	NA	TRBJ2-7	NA	CASRNNGEQYF	TGTGCCAGCCGCAATAACGGAGAGCAGTACTTC
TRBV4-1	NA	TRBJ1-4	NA	CASSQRSGTPNEKLFF	TGCGCCAGCAGCCAGCGATCCGGGACACCTAATGAAAAACTGTTTTTT
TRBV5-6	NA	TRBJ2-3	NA	CATMKGFGTQYF	TGTGCCACCATGAAGGGATTCGGTACGCAGTATTTT
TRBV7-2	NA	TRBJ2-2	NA	CASSLIGGGNTGELFF	TGTGCCAGCAGCTTAATCGGAGGGGGGAACACCGGGGAGCTGTTTTTT
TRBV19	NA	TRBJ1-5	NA	CATTTPGRDQPQHF	TGTGCCACGACCACTCCGGGGAGGGATCAGCCCCAGCATTTT
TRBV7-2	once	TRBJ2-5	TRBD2	CASSFPLHGGKQETQYF	TGTGCCAGCAGCTTCCCCCTCCACGGGGGGAAGCAAGAGACCCAGTACTTC
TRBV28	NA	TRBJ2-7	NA	CASSLFLGEQYF	TGTGCCAGCAGTTTATTCTTAGGGGAGCAGTACTTC
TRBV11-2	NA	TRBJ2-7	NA	CASSLMGVEQYF	TGTGCCAGCAGCCTCATGGGGGTCGAGCAGTACTTC
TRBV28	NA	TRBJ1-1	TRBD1	CASSIQGAAEAFF	TGTGCCAGCAGTATTCAGGGGGCGGCTGAAGCTTTCTTT
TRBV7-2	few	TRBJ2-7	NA	CASSLRQSYEQYF	TGTGCCAGCAGCTTAAGACAGTCCTACGAGCAGTACTTC
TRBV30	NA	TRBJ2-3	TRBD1	CAWTLLTGQGDTQYF	TGTGCCTGGACGCTCTTAACGGGACAGGGAGATACGCAGTATTTT
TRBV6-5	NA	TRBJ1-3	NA	CASSRQEGSRNTIYF	TGTGCCAGCAGCCGGCAGGAGGGCAGCCGAAACACCATATATTTT
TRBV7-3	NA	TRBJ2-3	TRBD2	CASSPSGSVGTDTQYF	TGTGCCAGCAGCCCTAGCGGGAGTGTGGGCACAGATACGCAGTATTTT
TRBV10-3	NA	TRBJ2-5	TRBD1	CAISAGTGRETQYF	TGTGCCATCAGCGCTGGGACAGGGCGAGAGACCCAGTACTTC
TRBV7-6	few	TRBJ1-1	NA	CASSLGSDSGAFF	TGTGCCAGCAGCTTAGGGTCAGACAGTGGAGCTTTCTTT
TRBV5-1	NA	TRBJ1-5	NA	CASSLDFSNQPQHF	TGCGCCAGCAGCTTGGACTTTAGCAATCAGCCCCAGCATTTT
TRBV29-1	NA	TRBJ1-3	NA	CSAVPSGNTIYF	TGCAGCGCCGTCCCCTCTGGAAACACCATATATTTT
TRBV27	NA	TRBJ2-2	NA	CATSLVGNTGELFF	TGTGCCACCAGTTTAGTAGGGAACACCGGGGAGCTGTTTTTT
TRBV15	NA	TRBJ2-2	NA	CATSRDLDAAGELFF	TGTGCCACCAGCAGAGATCTTGACGCGGCCGGGGAGCTGTTTTTT
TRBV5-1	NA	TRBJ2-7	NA	CASSLAEGFPYEQYF	TGCGCCAGCAGCTTGGCTGAGGGGTTCCCCTACGAGCAGTACTTC
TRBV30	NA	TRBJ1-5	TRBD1	CAWSGGGGMPSNQPQHF	TGTGCCTGGAGTGGAGGGGGCGGGATGCCCAGCAATCAGCCCCAGCATTTT
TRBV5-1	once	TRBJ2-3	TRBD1	CASSRDRGPDTQYF	TGCGCCAGCAGCCGGGACAGGGGACCAGATACGCAGTATTTT
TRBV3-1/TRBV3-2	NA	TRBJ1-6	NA	CASSPRTVRTSPLHF	TGTGCCAGCAGCCCACGAACGGTGAGGACTTCACCCCTCCACTTT
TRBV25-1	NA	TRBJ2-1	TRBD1	CASSARTGGWNEQFF	TGTGCCAGCAGCGCCCGGACAGGGGGCTGGAATGAGCAGTTCTTC
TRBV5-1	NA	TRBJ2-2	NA	CASSLDSSGELFF	TGCGCCAGCAGCTTGGATAGTAGCGGGGAGCTGTTTTTT
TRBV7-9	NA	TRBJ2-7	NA	CASSRTTGNSYEQYF	TGTGCCAGCAGCCGAACTACAGGCAACTCCTACGAGCAGTACTTC
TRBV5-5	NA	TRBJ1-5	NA	CASSLWGNQPQHF	TGTGCCAGCAGCCTCTGGGGGAATCAGCCCCAGCATTTT
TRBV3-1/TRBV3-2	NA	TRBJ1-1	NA	CASSPQVLSTEAFF	TGTGCCAGCAGCCCTCAGGTCTTAAGCACTGAAGCTTTCTTT
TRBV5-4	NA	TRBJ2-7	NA	CASSLGRQLSYEQYF	TGTGCCAGCAGCTTAGGTCGACAGTTAAGTTACGAGCAGTACTTC
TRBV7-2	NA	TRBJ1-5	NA	CASSLDSGNQPQHF	TGTGCCAGCAGCCTGGACAGCGGTAATCAGCCCCAGCATTTT
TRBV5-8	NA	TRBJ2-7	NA	CASSPEHRYEQYF	TGTGCCAGCAGTCCGGAACACCGCTACGAGCAGTACTTC
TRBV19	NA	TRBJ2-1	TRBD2	CASSIAGGGSSYNEQFF	TGTGCCAGTAGTATAGCTGGGGGAGGGAGCTCCTACAATGAGCAGTTCTTC
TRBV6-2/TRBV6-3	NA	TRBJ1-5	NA	CASSYPRQQQNQPQHF	TGTGCCAGCAGTTACCCCAGGCAGCAGCAGAATCAGCCCCAGCATTTT
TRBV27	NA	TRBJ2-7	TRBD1	CASMTGAYEQYF	TGTGCCAGCATGACAGGGGCTTACGAGCAGTACTTC
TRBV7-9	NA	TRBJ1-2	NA	CASTLDPPGTF	TGTGCCAGCACCCTCGATCCCCCAGGCACCTTC
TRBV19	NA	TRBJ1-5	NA	CASSIVEGSNQPQHF	TGTGCCAGTAGTATAGTGGAGGGGAGCAATCAGCCCCAGCATTTT
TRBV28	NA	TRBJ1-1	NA	CASSPPTGRRAEAFF	TGTGCCAGCAGTCCTCCGACGGGGAGGAGGGCTGAAGCTTTCTTT
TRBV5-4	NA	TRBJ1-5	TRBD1	CASSSTGSDQPQHF	TGTGCCAGCAGCTCGACAGGGTCGGATCAGCCCCAGCATTTT
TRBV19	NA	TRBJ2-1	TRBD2	CASSTLAGVYEQFF	TGTGCCAGTAGTACATTAGCGGGGGTGTATGAGCAGTTCTTC
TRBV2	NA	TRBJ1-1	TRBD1	CASGGTAHPAFF	TGTGCCAGCGGAGGGACAGCACACCCAGCTTTCTTT
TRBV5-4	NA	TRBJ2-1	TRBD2	CASVKPGLAPEQFF	TGTGCCAGCGTCAAACCGGGACTAGCGCCTGAGCAGTTCTTC
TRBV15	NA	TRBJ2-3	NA	CATSREGAGPFDTQYF	TGTGCCACCAGCAGAGAGGGGGCAGGGCCTTTCGATACGCAGTATTTT